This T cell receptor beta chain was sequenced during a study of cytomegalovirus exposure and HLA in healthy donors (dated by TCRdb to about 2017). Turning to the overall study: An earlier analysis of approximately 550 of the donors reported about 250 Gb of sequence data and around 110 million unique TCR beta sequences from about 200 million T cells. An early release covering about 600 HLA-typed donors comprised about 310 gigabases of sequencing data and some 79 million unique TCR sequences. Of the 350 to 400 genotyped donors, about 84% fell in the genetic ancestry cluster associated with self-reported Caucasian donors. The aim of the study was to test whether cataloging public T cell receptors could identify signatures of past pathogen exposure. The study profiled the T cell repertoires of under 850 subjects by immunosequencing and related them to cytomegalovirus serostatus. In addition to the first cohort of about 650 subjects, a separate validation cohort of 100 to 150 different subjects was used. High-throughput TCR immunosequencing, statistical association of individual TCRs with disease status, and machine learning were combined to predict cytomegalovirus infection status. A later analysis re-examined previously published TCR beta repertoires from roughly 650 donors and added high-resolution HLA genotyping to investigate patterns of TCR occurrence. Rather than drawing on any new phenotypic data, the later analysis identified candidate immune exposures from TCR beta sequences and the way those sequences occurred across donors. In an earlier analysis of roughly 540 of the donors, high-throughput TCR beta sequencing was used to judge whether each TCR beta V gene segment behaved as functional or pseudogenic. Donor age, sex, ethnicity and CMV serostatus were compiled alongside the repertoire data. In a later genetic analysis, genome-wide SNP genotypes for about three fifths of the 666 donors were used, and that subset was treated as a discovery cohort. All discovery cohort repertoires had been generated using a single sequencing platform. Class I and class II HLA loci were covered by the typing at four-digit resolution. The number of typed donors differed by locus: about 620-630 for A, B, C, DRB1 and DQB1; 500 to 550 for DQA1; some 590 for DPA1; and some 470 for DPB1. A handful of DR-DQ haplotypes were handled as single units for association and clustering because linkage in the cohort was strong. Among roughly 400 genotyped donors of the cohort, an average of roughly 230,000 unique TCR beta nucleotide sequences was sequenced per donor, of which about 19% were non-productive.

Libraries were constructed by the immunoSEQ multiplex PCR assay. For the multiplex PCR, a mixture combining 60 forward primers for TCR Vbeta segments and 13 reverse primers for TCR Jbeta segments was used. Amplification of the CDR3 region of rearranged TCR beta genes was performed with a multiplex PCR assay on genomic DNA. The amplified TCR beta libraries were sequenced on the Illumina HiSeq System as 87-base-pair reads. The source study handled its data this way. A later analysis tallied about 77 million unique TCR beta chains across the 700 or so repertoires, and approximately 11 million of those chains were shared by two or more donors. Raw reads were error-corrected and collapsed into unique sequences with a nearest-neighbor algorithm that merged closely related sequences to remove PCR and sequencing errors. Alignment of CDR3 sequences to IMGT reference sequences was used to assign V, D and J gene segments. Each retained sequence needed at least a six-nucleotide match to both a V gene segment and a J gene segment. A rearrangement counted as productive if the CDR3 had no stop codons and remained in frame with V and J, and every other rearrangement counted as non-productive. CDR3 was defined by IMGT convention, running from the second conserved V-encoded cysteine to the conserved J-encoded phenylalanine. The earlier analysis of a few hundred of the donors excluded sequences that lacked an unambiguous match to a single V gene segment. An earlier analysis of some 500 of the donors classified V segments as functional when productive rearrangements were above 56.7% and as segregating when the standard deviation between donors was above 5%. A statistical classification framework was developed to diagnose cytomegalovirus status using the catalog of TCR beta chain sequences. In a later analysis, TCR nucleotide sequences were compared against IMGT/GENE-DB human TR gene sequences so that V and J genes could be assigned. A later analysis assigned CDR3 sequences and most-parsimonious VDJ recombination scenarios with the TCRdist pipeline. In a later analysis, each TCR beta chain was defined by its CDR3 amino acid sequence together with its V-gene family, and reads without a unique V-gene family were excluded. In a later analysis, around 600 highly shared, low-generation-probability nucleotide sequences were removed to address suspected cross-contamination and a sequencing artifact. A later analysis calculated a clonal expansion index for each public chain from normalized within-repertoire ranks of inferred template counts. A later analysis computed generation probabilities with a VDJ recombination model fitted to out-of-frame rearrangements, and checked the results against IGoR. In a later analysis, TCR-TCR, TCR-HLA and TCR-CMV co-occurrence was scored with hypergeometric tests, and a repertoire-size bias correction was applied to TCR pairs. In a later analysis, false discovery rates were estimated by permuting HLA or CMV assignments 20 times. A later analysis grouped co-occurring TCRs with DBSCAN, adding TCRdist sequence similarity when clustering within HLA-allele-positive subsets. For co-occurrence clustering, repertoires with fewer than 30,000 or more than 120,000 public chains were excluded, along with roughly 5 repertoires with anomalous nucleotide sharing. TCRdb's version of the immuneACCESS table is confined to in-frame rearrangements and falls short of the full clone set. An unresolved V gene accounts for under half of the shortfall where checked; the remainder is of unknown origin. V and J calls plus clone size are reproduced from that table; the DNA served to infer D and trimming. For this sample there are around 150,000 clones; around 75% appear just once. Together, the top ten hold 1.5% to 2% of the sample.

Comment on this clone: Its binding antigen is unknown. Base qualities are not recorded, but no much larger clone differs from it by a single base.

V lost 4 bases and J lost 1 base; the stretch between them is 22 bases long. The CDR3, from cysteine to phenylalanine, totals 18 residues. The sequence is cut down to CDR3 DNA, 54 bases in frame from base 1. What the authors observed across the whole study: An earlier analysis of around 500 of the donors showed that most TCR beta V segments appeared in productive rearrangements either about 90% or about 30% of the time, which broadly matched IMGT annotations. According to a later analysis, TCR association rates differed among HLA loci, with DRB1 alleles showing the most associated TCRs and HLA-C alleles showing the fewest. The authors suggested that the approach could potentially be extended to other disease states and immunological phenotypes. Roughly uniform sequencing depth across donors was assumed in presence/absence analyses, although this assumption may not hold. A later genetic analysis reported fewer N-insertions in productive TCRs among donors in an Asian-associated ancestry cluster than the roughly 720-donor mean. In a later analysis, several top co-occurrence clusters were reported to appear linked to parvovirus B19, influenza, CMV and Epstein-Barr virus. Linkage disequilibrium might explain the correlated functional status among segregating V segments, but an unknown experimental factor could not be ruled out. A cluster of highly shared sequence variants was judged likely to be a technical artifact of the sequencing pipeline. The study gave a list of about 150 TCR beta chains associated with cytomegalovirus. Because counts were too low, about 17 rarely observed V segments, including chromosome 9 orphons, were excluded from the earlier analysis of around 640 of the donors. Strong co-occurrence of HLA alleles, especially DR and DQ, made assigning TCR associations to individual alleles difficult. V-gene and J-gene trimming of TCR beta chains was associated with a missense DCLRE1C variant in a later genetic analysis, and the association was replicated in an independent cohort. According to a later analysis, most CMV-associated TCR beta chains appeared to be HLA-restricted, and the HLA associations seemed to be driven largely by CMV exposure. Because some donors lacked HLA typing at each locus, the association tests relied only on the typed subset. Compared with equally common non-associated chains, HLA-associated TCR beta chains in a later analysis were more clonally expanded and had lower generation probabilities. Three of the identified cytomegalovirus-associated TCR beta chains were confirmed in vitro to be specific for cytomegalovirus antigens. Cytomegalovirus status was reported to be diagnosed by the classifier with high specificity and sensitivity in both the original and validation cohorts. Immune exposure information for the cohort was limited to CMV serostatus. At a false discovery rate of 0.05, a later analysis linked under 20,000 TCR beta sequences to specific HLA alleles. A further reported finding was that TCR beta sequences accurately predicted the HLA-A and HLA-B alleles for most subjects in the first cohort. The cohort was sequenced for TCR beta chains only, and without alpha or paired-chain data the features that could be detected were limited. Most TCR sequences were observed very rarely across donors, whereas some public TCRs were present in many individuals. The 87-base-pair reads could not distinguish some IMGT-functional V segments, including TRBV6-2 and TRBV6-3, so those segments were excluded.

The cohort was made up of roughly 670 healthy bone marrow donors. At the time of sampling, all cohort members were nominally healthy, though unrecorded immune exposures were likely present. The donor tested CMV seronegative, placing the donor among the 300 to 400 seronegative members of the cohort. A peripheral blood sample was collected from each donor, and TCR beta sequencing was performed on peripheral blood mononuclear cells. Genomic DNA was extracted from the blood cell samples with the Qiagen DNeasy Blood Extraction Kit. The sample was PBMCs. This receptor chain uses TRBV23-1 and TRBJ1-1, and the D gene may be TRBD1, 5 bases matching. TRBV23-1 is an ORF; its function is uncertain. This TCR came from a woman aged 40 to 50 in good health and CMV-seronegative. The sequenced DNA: TGCGCCAGCAGTCGTCAGATTAGAGAAGGGGTAGGGAACACTGAAGCTTTCTTT. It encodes CASSRQIREGVGNTEAFF.